Each of the 2 T cell receptor beta chains below was sequenced from the same sample in a study of blood T cell repertoires in COVID-19. The assay was immunoSEQ multiplex PCR, and TCRdb's table has in-frame clones only and misses some. The sample includes about 80,000 clones, 82% of them seen just once. The sample was peripheral blood. These receptors came from a woman in her sixties or seventies with acute or convalescent COVID-19.

The chain recombines TRBV10-2 with TRBJ2-5, with 12 nucleotides matching TRBD2. The V gene's germline CDR1 is WSHSY and CDR2 SAAADI. This CDR3 region has 16 residues. V lost 5 bases and J lost 1; bases outside the gene matches: 5. CDR3 amino acids: CASSPGLAGIQETQYF. CDR3 nucleotide sequence: TGCGCCAGCAGTCCGGGACTAGCGGGTATCCAAGAGACCCAGTACTTC.

The chain joins TRBV9 to TRBJ2-7; TRBD2 agrees at 10 bases. The CDR3 runs to 14 residues. CDR1 is SGDLS, CDR2 YYNGEE, per germline. V lost 0 bases and J lost 6; bases outside the gene matches: 3. The CDR3 sequence is CASSVGLAGVEQYF. In DNA, the CDR3 is TGTGCCAGCAGCGTAGGGCTAGCGGGAGTCGAGCAGTACTTC.